These 20 T cell receptor beta chains originate from one sample sequenced in a study of cytotoxic CD8 clonotypes in ibrutinib-treated CLL. Produced via immunoSEQ multiplex PCR; TCRdb's table is partial and in-frame only. The profile shows some 200,000 clones, about four fifths of them singletons. The material was PBMCs, obtained after 12 months of ibrutinib treatment. The origin of the receptors is a human donor with chronic lymphocytic leukemia.

The V gene is TRBV4-1, the J gene TRBJ1-3; D gene unclear. The CDR3 is 15 residues long. From germline, CDR1 is MGHRA and CDR2 YSYEKL. The V end was cut by 1 base, the J end by 4 bases, with 11 bases between. CDR3 nucleotide sequence: TGCGCCAGCAGCCAAGGACGGGGTGGAGGAAACACCATATATTTT. Translating gives CASSQGRGGGNTIYF.

V is TRBV19 and J is TRBJ1-2; D not resolved. Trimming took off 5 bases at V and 4 bases at J, with 14 bases between the two ends. The CDR3 consists of 14 residues. Germline-derived CDR1 and CDR2 are LNHDA and SQIVND (reference sequence). CDR3 DNA sequence: TGTGCCAGTAGTTGGACGGGTTCCCTCTATGGCTACACCTTC. Translated, it gives CASSWTGSLYGYTF.

This chain connects TRBV9 to TRBJ1-1; tentatively, D is TRBD1 (5 bases). The CDR3 has 14 amino acids. Between the trimmed V and J ends, which lost 5 bases and 6 bases, there was a span of 17 bases. Germline CDR1 and CDR2: SGDLS and YYNGEE. CDR3 protein: CASREHVGGSEAFF. The DNA of the CDR3 is TGTGCCAGCAGGGAACACGTGGGGGGGTCTGAAGCTTTCTTT.

The rearrangement uses TRBV30 and TRBJ1-2; D not resolved. Germline V gives CDR1 GTSNPN, CDR2 SVGIG (reference sequence). With 4 bases removed from V and 4 bases from J, the gap between germline ends came to 13 bases. CDR3 size: 13 residues. CDR3 sequence reads: CAWIGRKSYGYTF. Written as DNA, the CDR3 is TGTGCCTGGATTGGCAGGAAATCCTATGGCTACACCTTC.

V is TRBV6-6 and J is TRBJ2-7; either TRBD1 or TRBD2 may supply D (5 bases each). V gave up 6 bases and J gave up 0 bases, with 12 bases separating them. The CDR3 loop spans 14 amino acids. Germline V gene lookup returns CDR1 MNHNY and CDR2 SVGAGI (reference sequence). The CDR3 spells CASRPGTSSYEQYF. The CDR3, as DNA: TGTGCCAGCAGACCGGGGACGTCCTCCTACGAGCAGTACTTC.

This chain uses TRBV19 with TRBJ1-4, with a tentative D call TRBD1 (5 bases). There are 16 residues in the CDR3. With 3 bases removed from V and 0 bases from J, the gap between germline ends came to 11 bases. The germline CDR1 and CDR2 sequences are LNHDA and SQIVND (reference sequence). The CDR3 protein is CASSIQGSATNEKLFF. The DNA of the CDR3 is TGTGCCAGTAGTATCCAGGGCTCTGCAACTAATGAAAAACTGTTTTTT.

As DNA, the CDR3 is TGTGCCAGCAGTGCCTCCTGGGCGGATTCCCCACACGACTATGGCTACACCTTC. It translates to CASSASWADSPHDYGYTF. The rearrangement links TRBV6-4 to TRBJ1-2; no clear D. The V end lost 4 bases, the J end lost 3 bases, and 24 bases lay between the germline ends. The CDR3 contains 18 residues. CDR1 MRHNA and CDR2 SNTAGT come from the germline V gene.

The sample holds many counts of this clone. The V call is TRBV7-9, the J call TRBJ1-5; D possibly corresponds to TRBD1 (5 bases). The ends were cut back, 2 bases at V and 4 bases at J, with 6 bases in the middle. In germline, CDR1 is SEHNR, CDR2 FQNEAQ (reference sequence). This CDR3 is 13 amino acids long. The CDR3, as DNA: TGTGCCAGCAGCTTACAGGGTAATCAGCCCCAGCATTTT. Translating gives CASSLQGNQPQHF.

The gene calls are TRBV9 and TRBJ2-1; D might be TRBD1 (6 bases). Trimming left V 2 bases short and J 1 base short, with 13 bases between. Per germline, CDR1 SGDLS and CDR2 YYNGEE. The CDR3 covers 16 residues. The CDR3 loop reads CASSVLGTGSYNEQFF. The CDR3 coding sequence is TGTGCCAGCAGCGTCCTCGGTACAGGGTCCTACAATGAGCAGTTCTTC.

The genes are TRBV5-4 and TRBJ1-4; 9 bases match TRBD1. V dropped 3 bases and J dropped 4; count of bases not matched to a gene: 4. The germline gives CDR1 SGHNT, CDR2 YYREEE (reference sequence). The CDR3 runs to 15 residues. The CDR3 loop is CASSWTGADNEKLFF. CDR3 nucleotides: TGTGCCAGCAGCTGGACAGGGGCAGATAATGAAAAACTGTTTTTT. Based on the CDR3 plus reference TRBV5-4 and TRBJ1-4, the full variable domain is ETGVTQSPTHLIKTRGQQVTLRCSSQSGHNTVSWYQQALGQGPQFIFQYYREEENGRGNFPPRFSGLQFPNYSSELNVNALELDDSALYLCASSWTGADNEKLFFGSGTQLSVL.

The CDR3 loop is CASRLGRPPTGYTF. Here the CDR3 DNA reads TGTGCCAGCAGGCTAGGACGCCCGCCGACTGGTTACACCTTC. J is TRBJ1-2 and V is TRBV2; D gene uncertain. Looked up from germline, CDR1 is SNHLY and CDR2 is FYNNEI. The V end lost 6 bases, the J end lost 11 bases, and 22 bases lay between the germline ends. The CDR3 is 14 amino acids. Together with reference TRBV2 and TRBJ1-2, the CDR3 gives the full variable domain: EPEVTQTPSHQVTQMGQEVILRCVPISNHLYFYWYRQILGQKVEFLVSFYNNEISEKSEIFDDQFSVERPDGSNFTLKIRSTKLEDSAMYFCASRLGRPPTGYTFGSGTRLTVV.

V and J are TRBV6-4 and TRBJ1-5; D perhaps matches TRBD1 (5 bases). The germline V gene encodes CDR1 MRHNA and CDR2 SNTAGT. Deletions cut 5 bases from V and 3 bases from J, with 8 bases between. The CDR3 length is 13 residues. CDR3 sequence reads: CASSPQDNQPQHF. The CDR3 region has the DNA TGTGCCAGCAGTCCACAGGACAATCAGCCCCAGCATTTT.

This clone has only one observation. The rearrangement joins TRBV28 to TRBJ2-3; D could derive from TRBD1 or TRBD2 (5 bases each). Looked up from germline, CDR1 is MDHEN and CDR2 is SYDVKM. This CDR3 region has 17 residues. The ends were cut back, 6 bases at V and 2 bases at J, with 21 bases in the middle. CDR3 in amino acids: CASSQATGTTLTDTQYF. The CDR3 coding sequence is TGTGCCAGCAGCCAAGCAACCGGGACGACCCTCACAGATACGCAGTATTTT. Combining the CDR3 with reference TRBV28 and TRBJ2-3 gives the whole variable domain DVKVTQSSRYLVKRTGEKVFLECVQDMDHENMFWYRQDPGLGLRLIYFSYDVKMKEKGDIPEGYSVSREKKERFSLILESASTNQTSMYLCASSQATGTTLTDTQYFGPGTRLTVL.

The chain's CDR3 is CASSPLTRVRRLYEQYF. DNA for the CDR3: TGTGCCAGCAGTCCCTTGACGAGAGTCAGACGGCTTTACGAGCAGTACTTC. The J gene is TRBJ2-7, the V gene TRBV27; no definite D call. Trimming left V 5 bases short and J 4 bases short, with 24 bases between. The CDR3 has 17 residues. Germline V gene sequence: CDR1 MNHEY, CDR2 SMNVEV (reference sequence).

As regards this clone: In the same sample, other DNA sequences code for this CDR3. The chain carries TRBV6-1 and TRBJ2-7; a weak D match, TRBD1 (5 bases). This CDR3 region has 17 residues. Germline V gene data show CDR1 as MNHNS and CDR2 as SASEGT. Trimming pared 0 bases from V and 2 bases from J, leaving 17 bases between. The CDR3 protein is CASSEALVGQGAYEQYF. Written as DNA, the CDR3 is TGTGCCAGCAGTGAAGCTTTGGTCGGGCAGGGTGCCTACGAGCAGTACTTC.

The V and J genes are TRBV19 and TRBJ2-1; 7 bases are a match to TRBD1. With V trimmed by 6 bases and J by 6 bases, 14 bases remained unmatched. CDR1 is LNHDA and CDR2 is SQIVND in the germline V gene (reference sequence). This CDR3 is built from 16 residues. CDR3 sequence: CASSSPGTAYSNEQFF. CDR3 coding DNA: TGTGCCAGTAGCAGTCCCGGGACAGCCTATAGCAATGAGCAGTTCTTC.

The sample holds a few counts of this clone. The chain is built from TRBV30 and TRBJ2-2; weak D call: TRBD2 (6 bases). The germline V gene encodes CDR1 GTSNPN and CDR2 SVGIG (reference sequence). V shed 5 bases and J shed 5 bases, with 12 bases lying between them. CDR3 size: 13 residues. This CDR3 is CAWDLGGTGELFF. As DNA, the CDR3 is TGTGCCTGGGACCTCGGGGGTACCGGGGAGCTGTTTTTT.

The chain couples TRBV28 to TRBJ2-1; D remains unclear. Germline V gene data show CDR1 as MDHEN and CDR2 as SYDVKM. CDR3 length: 18 amino acids. Trimming removed 4 bases from V and 1 base from J, with 20 bases in between. The CDR3 DNA is TGTGCCAGCAGTTACCTCCATCCGCAAGGCAAATCCTACAATGAGCAGTTCTTC. Encoded protein: CASSYLHPQGKSYNEQFF. Variable domain in full (rest from reference TRBV28 and TRBJ2-1): DVKVTQSSRYLVKRTGEKVFLECVQDMDHENMFWYRQDPGLGLRLIYFSYDVKMKEKGDIPEGYSVSREKKERFSLILESASTNQTSMYLCASSYLHPQGKSYNEQFFGPGTRLTVL.

This chain uses TRBV2 with TRBJ2-5; TRBD1 is a possible D gene (6 bases). CDR1 and CDR2 from the germline V gene are SNHLY and FYNNEI. The V end lost 5 bases, the J end lost 2 bases, and 9 bases lay between the germline ends. This CDR3 spans 13 amino acids. In DNA, the CDR3 is TGTGCCAGCAGTCGGGACAAGCAAGAGACCCAGTACTTC. Its translation: CASSRDKQETQYF.

The chain has TRBV6-5 and TRBJ1-2; D is uncertain. The length of the CDR3 is 11 residues. Per the germline V gene, CDR1 is MNHEY and CDR2 is SVGAGI. V was shortened by 5 bases and J by 5 bases, with 6 bases between the two germline ends. DNA of the CDR3: TGTGCCAGCAGTGACCTTTATGGCTACACCTTC. Protein product: CASSDLYGYTF.